This T cell receptor beta chain was found in a study of blood T cell repertoires in COVID-19. Overall study: Samples taken during acute and convalescent COVID-19 were collected in the United States, Italy and Spain. PBMCs, B-cell-depleted T cells, or T cells provided the cDNA or gDNA that made up the material.

Using immunoSEQ multiplex PCR, the repertoire was profiled, and TCRdb retains in-frame clones only, with some absent. The top ten hold 10% to 15% of the sample, which has some 31,000 clones, roughly nine tenths seen once. Germline assignment: CDR1 LGHDT and CDR2 YNNKEL (reference sequence). The germline V and J ends were trimmed by 2 bases and 9 bases, with 10 bases remaining between them. The CDR3 is 13 residues long. This sequence joins TRBV3-1 (or the pseudogene TRBV3-2) and TRBJ2-2; weak D call: TRBD2 (5 bases). The sequence came from a human donor in a cohort sampled during active COVID-19. The specimen sequenced was peripheral blood. The CDR3: CASSQIASRELFF. For the CDR3, the DNA is TGTGCCAGCAGCCAAATCGCTAGCCGGGAGCTGTTTTTT.